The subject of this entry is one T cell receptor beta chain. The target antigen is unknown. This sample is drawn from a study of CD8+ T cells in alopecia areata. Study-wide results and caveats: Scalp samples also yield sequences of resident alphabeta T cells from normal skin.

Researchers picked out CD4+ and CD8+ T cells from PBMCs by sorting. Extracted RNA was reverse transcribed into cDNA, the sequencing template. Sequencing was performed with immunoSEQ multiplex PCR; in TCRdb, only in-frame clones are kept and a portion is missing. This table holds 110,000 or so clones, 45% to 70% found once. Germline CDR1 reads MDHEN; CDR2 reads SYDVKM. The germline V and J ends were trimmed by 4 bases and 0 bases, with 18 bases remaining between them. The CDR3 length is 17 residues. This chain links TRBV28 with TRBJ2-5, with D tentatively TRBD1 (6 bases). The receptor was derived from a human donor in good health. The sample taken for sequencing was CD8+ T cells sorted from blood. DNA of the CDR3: TGTGCCAGCAGTTCCAGCCTGGACAGTTGGTACCAAGAGACCCAGTACTTC. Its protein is CASSSSLDSWYQETQYF.